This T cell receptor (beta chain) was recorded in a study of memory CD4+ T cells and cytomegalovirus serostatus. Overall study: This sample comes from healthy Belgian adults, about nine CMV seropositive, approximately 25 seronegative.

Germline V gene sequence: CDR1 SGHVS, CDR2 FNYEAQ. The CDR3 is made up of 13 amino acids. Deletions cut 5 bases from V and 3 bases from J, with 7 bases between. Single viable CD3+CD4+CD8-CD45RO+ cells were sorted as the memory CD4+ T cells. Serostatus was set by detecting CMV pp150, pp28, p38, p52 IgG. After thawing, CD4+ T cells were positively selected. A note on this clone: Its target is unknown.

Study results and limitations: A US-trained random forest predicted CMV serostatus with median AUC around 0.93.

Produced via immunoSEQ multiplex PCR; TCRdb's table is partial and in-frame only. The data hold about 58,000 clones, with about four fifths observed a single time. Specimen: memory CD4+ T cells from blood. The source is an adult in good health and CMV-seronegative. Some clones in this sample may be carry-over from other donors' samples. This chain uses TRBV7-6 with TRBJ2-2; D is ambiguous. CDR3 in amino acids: CASSPAYTGELFF. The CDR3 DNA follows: TGTGCCAGCAGCCCCGCGTACACCGGGGAGCTGTTTTTT. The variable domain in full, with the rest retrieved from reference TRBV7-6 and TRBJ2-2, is GAGVSQSPRYKVTKRGQDVALRCDPISGHVSLYWYRQALGQGPEFLTYFNYEAQQDKSGLPNDRFSAERPEGSISTLTIQRTEQRDSAMYRCASSPAYTGELFFGEGSRLTVL.